This section outlines one T cell receptor (beta chain) sequence together with its context. In assigning cohorts, the study relied on participant-reported clinical history. In the authors' methods: Reference gene primer amplification gave nucleated cell count estimates. Repertoires were generated with immunoSEQ multiplex PCR, while TCRdb's copy carries only in-frame clones and drops some. V, J and clone size were drawn from that table, and D and trimming were deduced from the DNA. Among roughly 250,000 clones, around 90% were seen once, and the ten largest hold 6% to 7%. This CDR3 is 12 amino acids long. V lost 1 base and J lost 13, with 10 bases in between. The germline CDR1 and CDR2 sequences are LNHDA and SQIVND (reference sequence). The data are from a study of blood T cell repertoires in COVID-19. Study at large: Donors in the United States, Italy and Spain gave samples during acute or convalescent COVID-19. T cells, B-cell-depleted T cells, or PBMCs provided the cDNA or gDNA that served as material.

This chain links TRBV19 with TRBJ2-2; tentatively, D is TRBD1 (6 bases). The sample was PBMCs or T cells enriched from blood (not recorded which). This receptor was identified in a woman aged 25 to 39 with acute COVID-19. This chain's CDR3 is CASSIVTGGLFF. CDR3 sequence (DNA): TGTGCCAGTAGTATAGTGACAGGTGGGCTGTTTTTT.